One and the same sample provided the 5 T cell receptor beta chains below, sequenced in a study of cytomegalovirus exposure and HLA in healthy donors. Primers for the PCR totalled 60 Vbeta and 13 Jbeta. The repertoire was sequenced with immunoSEQ multiplex PCR; TCRdb's copy has only in-frame clones and lacks some. This table holds under 250,000 clones, nearly 80% found once. The sequencing input was PBMCs. The receptors shown here come from a male donor in good health and CMV-seronegative.

The gene calls are TRBV10-3 and TRBJ2-7, with D possibly matching TRBD1 (5 bases). Germline values: CDR1 ENHRY, CDR2 SYGVKD. V gave up 8 bases and J gave up 9 bases, with 32 bases separating them. The CDR3 totals 17 residues. CDR3 amino acids: CAISMMDEHGAGDLQYF. The CDR3 DNA reads as TGTGCCATCTCCATGATGGATGAACATGGGGCAGGAGATTTGCAGTACTTC.

The sample holds a few counts of this clone. This rearrangement joins TRBV11-3 to TRBJ2-6; D may correspond to TRBD1 or TRBD2 (5 bases each). Germline CDR1 reads SGHNT; CDR2 reads YENEEA. The CDR3 runs to 17 residues. V was trimmed by 4 bases and J by 0 bases, leaving 13 bases between them. The CDR3 bases are TGTGCCAGCAGCTCAGAGGGGCAGGTCTCTGGGGCCAACGTCCTGACTTTC. This codes for CASSSEGQVSGANVLTF. Variable domain in full (rest from reference TRBV11-3 and TRBJ2-6): EAGVVQSPRYKIIEKKQPVAFWCNPISGHNTLYWYLQNLGQGPELLIRYENEEAVDDSQLPKDRFSAERLKGVDSTLKIQPAELGDSAVYLCASSSEGQVSGANVLTFGAGSRLTVL.

A word on this clone: Germline is not matched at one junction end, which may reflect a read error. The CDR3 loop is CSSRKDSSYNSPLHF. The CDR3 nucleotides read TGTTCCAGCAGAAAAGACAGCTCCTATAATTCACCCCTCCACTTT. The rearrangement joins TRBV7-9 to TRBJ1-6, with a weak D call TRBD1 (5 bases). Germline CDR1 is SEHNR and CDR2 is FQNEAQ (reference sequence). The CDR3 loop spans 15 amino acids.

This chain uses TRBV6-5 with TRBJ1-5; no clear D gene. Germline CDR1 and CDR2: MNHEY and SVGAGI. V was cut by 5 bases and J by 5 bases, with 10 bases left in between. This CDR3 spans 13 amino acids. The CDR3 coding sequence is TGTGCCAGCAGTGAAGCGCTTTATCAGCCCCAGCATTTT. Its translation: CASSEALYQPQHF.

V usage is TRBV29-1 and J usage is TRBJ2-2, with D tentatively TRBD1 (6 bases). Germline V gives CDR1 SQVTM, CDR2 ANQGSEA. The CDR3 length is 16 residues. Trimming removed 2 bases at V and 0 bases at J, with 13 bases between. The CDR3 sequence: CSVELRGTANTGELFF. The CDR3 DNA sequence: TGCAGCGTTGAACTTAGGGGGACCGCGAACACCGGGGAGCTGTTTTTT.